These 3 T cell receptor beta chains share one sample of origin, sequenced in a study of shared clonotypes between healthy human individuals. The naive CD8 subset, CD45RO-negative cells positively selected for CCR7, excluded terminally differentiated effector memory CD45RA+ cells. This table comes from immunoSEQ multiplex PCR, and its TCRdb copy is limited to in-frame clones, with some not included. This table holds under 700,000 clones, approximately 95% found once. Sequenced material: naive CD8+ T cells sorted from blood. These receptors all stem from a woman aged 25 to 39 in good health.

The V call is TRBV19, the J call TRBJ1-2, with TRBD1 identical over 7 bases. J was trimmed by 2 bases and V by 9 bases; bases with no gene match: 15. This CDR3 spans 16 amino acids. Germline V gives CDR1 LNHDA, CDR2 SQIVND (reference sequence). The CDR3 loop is CASCRQGLLRNYGYTF. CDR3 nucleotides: TGTGCCAGCTGCCGACAGGGCCTACTACGAAACTATGGCTACACCTTC.

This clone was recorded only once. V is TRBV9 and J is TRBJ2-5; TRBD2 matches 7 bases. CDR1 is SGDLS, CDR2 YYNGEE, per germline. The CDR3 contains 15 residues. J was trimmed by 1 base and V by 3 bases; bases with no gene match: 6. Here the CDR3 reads CASSAGLVGQETQYF. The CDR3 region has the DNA TGTGCCAGCAGCGCAGGACTAGTAGGCCAAGAGACCCAGTACTTC.

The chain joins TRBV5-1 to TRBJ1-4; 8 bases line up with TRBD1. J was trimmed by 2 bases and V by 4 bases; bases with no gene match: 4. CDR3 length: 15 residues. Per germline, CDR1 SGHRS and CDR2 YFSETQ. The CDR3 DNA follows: TGCGCCAGCAGCAGGACAGGGTTCACTAATGAAAAACTGTTTTTT. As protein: CASSRTGFTNEKLFF.